This entry lists 20 T cell receptor beta chains sequenced from one sample in a study of blood T cell repertoires in COVID-19. Profiled with immunoSEQ multiplex PCR; TCRdb holds only in-frame clones, not every one. The repertoire holds some 180,000 clones, with about 78% as singletons. Material: peripheral blood. The source is a woman aged 50 to 65 with active or convalescent COVID-19.

This chain connects TRBV5-1 to TRBJ2-1; 12 bases line up with TRBD2. Germline V CDR1 and CDR2: SGHRS, YFSETQ. CDR3 length equals 16 residues. Unmatched junction bases numbered 6, after V lost 1 base and J lost 7 bases. The CDR3 DNA reads as TGCGCCAGCAGCTTGTTCCTAGCGGGAGGGAGGAATGAGCAGTTCTTC. Translating it yields CASSLFLAGGRNEQFF.

The chain employs TRBV6-1 and TRBJ2-7; D gene uncertain. V was shortened by 3 bases and J by 2 bases, with 8 bases between the two germline ends. Germline CDR1 reads MNHNS; CDR2 reads SASEGT. The CDR3 length is 13 residues. The CDR3 region has the DNA TGTGCCAGCAGTGAGGGCAGTGCCTACGAGCAGTACTTC. Protein: CASSEGSAYEQYF.

This clone was counted once. This chain joins TRBV24-1 and TRBJ2-2; D may be TRBD2 (5 bases). Trimming took 4 bases from V and 2 from J, leaving 10 bases between them. The CDR3 sequence is 15 residues long. Germline values: CDR1 KGHDR, CDR2 SFDVKD. Written as DNA, the CDR3 is TGTGCCACCAGTGAAGGTAGCGTTAACACCGGGGAGCTGTTTTTT. Translated, it gives CATSEGSVNTGELFF.

As DNA, the CDR3 is TGTGCCAGCAGCCCAACGGGGGTCCACGAGCAGTACTTC. Encoded protein: CASSPTGVHEQYF. The chain employs TRBV7-9 and TRBJ2-7; maybe TRBD2 (6 bases). Per germline, CDR1 SEHNR and CDR2 FQNEAQ (reference sequence). There are 13 residues in the CDR3. V was pared by 5 bases and J by 5 bases, with 13 bases between.

V usage is TRBV11-2 and J usage is TRBJ2-7; TRBD1 agrees at 8 bases. Losses at the gene ends were 1 base for V and 2 bases for J; bases not matched to a gene: 13. The length of the CDR3 is 18 residues. Per germline, CDR1 SGHAT and CDR2 FQNNGV. CDR3 in amino acids: CASSLGGWGQDDTYEQYF. The CDR3 DNA is TGTGCCAGCAGCTTAGGAGGGTGGGGACAGGACGATACCTACGAGCAGTACTTC.

The DNA of the CDR3 is TGTGCCAGCAGCTTTGGGGGACAGTCCTCCTACGAGCAGTACTTC. Its translation: CASSFGGQSSYEQYF. The rearrangement joins TRBV7-8 to TRBJ2-7; TRBD1 matches at 7 bases. Trimming at V came to 3 bases and at J to 0 bases, leaving 5 bases not matched to a gene. CDR3 length equals 15 residues. Germline CDR1 is SGHVS and CDR2 is FQNEAQ.

The rearrangement joins TRBV14 to TRBJ1-2; D is uncertain. The V and J ends lost 4 bases and 4 bases respectively, with 16 bases between them. The CDR3 runs to 15 residues. Per germline, CDR1 SGHDN and CDR2 FVKESK. The CDR3 DNA sequence: TGTGCCAGCAGCCTGGTGAAGGGAGGCCCCTATGGCTACACCTTC. Translating it yields CASSLVKGGPYGYTF.

V is TRBV11-1 and J is TRBJ1-2; D might be TRBD1 (5 bases). The CDR3 spans 15 residues. V dropped 5 bases and J dropped 9 bases, with 22 bases sitting between them. Germline V gives CDR1 SGHAT, CDR2 FQDESV (reference sequence). CDR3 DNA sequence: TGTGCCAGCAGCGACAAAACGGAGGGGTGGTGGAGCTACACCTTC. This sequence encodes CASSDKTEGWWSYTF. The full variable domain, its missing parts supplied by reference TRBV11-1 and TRBJ1-2, is EAEVAQSPRYKITEKSQAVAFWCDPISGHATLYWYRQILGQGPELLVQFQDESVVDDSQLPKDRFSAERLKGVDSTLKIQPAELGDSAMYLCASSDKTEGWWSYTFGSGTRLTVV.

The chain is built from TRBV11-2 and TRBJ2-5; D perhaps matches TRBD2 (6 bases). CDR3 length: 15 amino acids. V dropped 5 bases and J dropped 0 bases, with 13 bases sitting between them. The germline V gene has CDR1 SGHAT and CDR2 FQNNGV. The CDR3 DNA reads TGTGCCAGCAGCCATAGCGGTTCGTACCAAGAGACCCAGTACTTC. This gives the protein CASSHSGSYQETQYF. The variable domain in full, with the rest retrieved from reference TRBV11-2 and TRBJ2-5, is EAGVAQSPRYKIIEKRQSVAFWCNPISGHATLYWYQQILGQGPKLLIQFQNNGVVDDSQLPKDRFSAERLKGVDSTLKIQPAKLEDSAVYLCASSHSGSYQETQYFGPGTRLLVL.

J is TRBJ1-3 and V is TRBV27, with a possible D match to TRBD1 (6 bases). V was clipped by 5 bases and J by 8 bases, with 13 bases between them. The germline gives CDR1 MNHEY, CDR2 SMNVEV (reference sequence). This CDR3 comprises 13 residues. The CDR3 region has the DNA TGTGCCAGCAGTCTACGGGGGGCGGACACCATATATTTT. It yields the protein CASSLRGADTIYF.

The rearrangement links TRBV30 to TRBJ1-2, with D maybe TRBD1 (5 bases). This CDR3 is 13 amino acids long. V was shortened by 5 bases and J by 4 bases, with 14 bases between the two germline ends. The germline CDR1 and CDR2 sequences are GTSNPN and SVGIG (reference sequence). CDR3 protein: CAWGGTAAYGYTF. The CDR3 DNA reads TGTGCCTGGGGTGGGACTGCGGCCTATGGCTACACCTTC.

The CDR3 bases are TGTGCCAGCAGCTTAGGACAGGGCGGCTATGGCTACACCTTC. Translation: CASSLGQGGYGYTF. The genes are TRBV13 and TRBJ1-2; tentatively, D is TRBD1 (6 bases). Germline V CDR1 and CDR2: PRHDT, FYEKMQ (reference sequence). V was pared by 0 bases and J by 4 bases, with 9 bases between. This CDR3 is 14 amino acids long.

The chain combines TRBV4-3 with TRBJ2-6; 9 bases are a match to TRBD1. The CDR3 sequence is 19 residues long. Germline CDR1 and CDR2: LGHNA and YSLEER. With V trimmed by 0 bases and J by 4 bases, 10 bases remained unmatched. In DNA form, the CDR3 reads TGCGCCAGCAGCCAAGATACGGGACAGGGACTTTGGGGGGCCAACGTCCTGACTTTC. Translating gives CASSQDTGQGLWGANVLTF.

Here the CDR3 DNA reads TGCGCCAGCAGCCTGTGGCAGAACAATCAGCCCCAGCATTTT. It yields the protein CASSLWQNNQPQHF. The V and J genes are TRBV4-3 and TRBJ1-5; no definite D call. Germline V gene data show CDR1 as LGHNA and CDR2 as YSLEER. V was clipped by 4 bases and J by 3 bases, with 10 bases between them. CDR3 length: 14 amino acids.

The rearrangement links TRBV28 to TRBJ2-3; D is unclear. Germline V gene sequence: CDR1 MDHEN, CDR2 SYDVKM. The CDR3 runs 14 residues. V was clipped by 4 bases and J by 3 bases, with 11 bases between them. The CDR3 DNA reads TGTGCCAGCAGTTATAAGGTGCGGACAGATACGCAGTATTTT. Translating gives CASSYKVRTDTQYF.

As for this clone: Relative to the germline gene, one junction end is altered; a read error may explain this. The rearrangement uses TRBV7-7 and TRBJ2-3, with 9 positions matching TRBD2. The CDR3 covers 17 residues. Per the germline V gene, CDR1 is SSHAT and CDR2 is FNYEAQ (reference sequence). The CDR3 is CASSPQAGGIFTDTQYF. DNA for the CDR3: TGTGCTAGCAGCCCACAAGCGGGGGGAATTTTCACAGATACGCAGTATTTT. Filled out from reference TRBV7-7 and TRBJ2-3, the complete variable domain reads GAGVSQSPRYKVTKRGQDVTLRCDPISSHATLYWYQQALGQGPEFLTYFNYEAQPDKSGLPSDRFSAERPEGSISTLTIQRTEQRDSAMYRCASSPQAGGIFTDTQYFGPGTRLTVL.

This chain's CDR3 is CASSYSGLPPKNIQYF. The CDR3 region has the DNA TGTGCCAGCAGTTACTCGGGACTACCTCCCAAAAACATTCAGTACTTC. J is TRBJ2-4 and V is TRBV6-2 or TRBV6-3, with TRBD2 matching 7 bases. The CDR3 contains 16 residues. V shed 0 bases, J shed 2 bases, and the junction held 4 bases outside the gene matches. The germline V gene has CDR1 MNHEY and CDR2 SVGEGT.

The CDR3 DNA reads TGTGCCAGCAGTTTATCCGTCGGGGTGGGGGGTAATTCACCCCTCCACTTT. Protein sequence: CASSLSVGVGGNSPLHF. This chain connects TRBV27 to TRBJ1-6; a weak D match, TRBD1 (5 bases). Trimming left V 0 bases short and J 6 bases short, with 15 bases between. The CDR3 loop spans 17 amino acids. Per germline, CDR1 MNHEY and CDR2 SMNVEV (reference sequence).

V usage is TRBV30 and J usage is TRBJ2-5, with D maybe TRBD1 (6 bases). V gave up 1 base and J gave up 7 bases, with 19 bases separating them. Germline lookup yields CDR1 GTSNPN and CDR2 SVGIG (reference sequence). The CDR3 sequence is 15 residues long. The CDR3 DNA follows: TGTGCCTGGAGTGGGTCCTTGACAGGTCCGGGGACCCAGTACTTC. This sequence encodes CAWSGSLTGPGTQYF.

The rearrangement links TRBV7-5 to TRBJ2-7; the D call TRBD1 from the table was never checked on the DNA. TRBV7-5 is a known pseudogene. The CDR3 contains 13 residues. In DNA form, the CDR3 reads TGTGTCAGAAGCTTAGGGGGGCGGTACGAGCAGTACTTC. This gives the protein CVRSLGGRYEQYF.